These 4 T cell receptor beta chains were all obtained from the same sample, sequenced in a study of blood T cell repertoires in COVID-19. The data were produced by immunoSEQ multiplex PCR, yet TCRdb's version contains in-frame clones alone and is incomplete. The top ten hold under 0.65% of the sample, which has 68,000 or so clones, about 90% seen once. Input material: peripheral blood. The source is a man between 45 and 60 years old with COVID-19, enrolled during active disease.

The V and J genes are TRBV18 and TRBJ2-6; no clear D gene. Trimming left V 6 bases short and J 2 bases short, with 17 bases between. Germline V gene sequence: CDR1 KGHSH, CDR2 LQKENI. This CDR3 spans 17 amino acids. CDR3 sequence reads: CASSPAYARTGANVLTF. CDR3 in DNA: TGTGCCAGCTCTCCAGCCTACGCCCGTACTGGGGCCAACGTCCTGACTTTC.

This chain uses TRBV19 with TRBJ2-2, with 8 bases aligning to TRBD2. Trimming at V came to 5 bases and at J to 1 base, leaving 6 bases not matched to a gene. Per the germline V gene, CDR1 is LNHDA and CDR2 is SQIVND (reference sequence). There are 16 residues in the CDR3. CDR3 DNA: TGTGCCAGTAGTCCTTTACTAGCGGAGAACACCGGGGAGCTGTTTTTT. This codes for CASSPLLAENTGELFF.

This clone was picked up one time. The chain recombines TRBV9 with TRBJ2-2, with 9 nucleotides matching TRBD2. CDR3 length equals 16 residues. The J segment lost 6 bases and the V segment lost 0 bases, leaving 6 bases of the junction unmatched. Germline loops: CDR1 SGDLS, CDR2 YYNGEE. CDR3 sequence reads: CASSVAGSGSAGELFF. DNA for the CDR3: TGTGCCAGCAGCGTAGCGGGTAGCGGGAGTGCCGGGGAGCTGTTTTTT.

V and J are TRBV29-1 and TRBJ2-7, with D maybe TRBD1 (6 bases). The CDR3 extends over 11 amino acids. Trimming left V 6 bases short and J 2 bases short, with 8 bases between. Germline V lookup: CDR1 SQVTM, CDR2 ANQGSEA. The CDR3 DNA is TGCAGCGTCGGACAGACCTACGAGCAGTACTTC. Its protein is CSVGQTYEQYF.